A single sample is the source of the 28 T cell receptor beta chains below, sequenced in a study of post-analysis software for immune sequencing data. Findings of the study overall: Among 5 or 6 TRBV segments more frequent in patients than controls were TRBV5-6, TRBV5-1 and TRBV20-1.

These receptors' antigens are unknown. Unique molecular identifiers were carried by the TCR beta cDNA libraries. TCRdb reprocessed the PCR reads with MiXCR, giving one entry per CDR3 protein. The table includes 650,000 to 850,000 distinct CDR3 sequences, under 60% detected once. The source material was blood. These receptors were collected from a girl aged 10 to 17 with multiple sclerosis.

This clonotype occurred a few times. This chain links TRBV4-3 with TRBJ2-1; 9 bases fit TRBD2. CDR1 LGHNA and CDR2 YSLEER come from the germline V gene. J gave up 6 bases and V 0 bases, and 12 bases lay outside the gene matches. This CDR3 spans 18 amino acids. The DNA for the CDR3 is TGCGCCAGCAGCCAAGATATGGTAGCGGGAGTCCGACTCAATGAGCAGTTCTTC. Its translation is CASSQDMVAGVRLNEQFF.

This chain connects TRBV28 to TRBJ2-1, with a possible D match to TRBD1 (6 bases). This CDR3 has 19 residues. CDR1 MDHEN and CDR2 SYDVKM come from the germline V gene. V was cut by 5 bases and J by 2 bases, with 25 bases left in between. In DNA, the CDR3 is TGTGCCAGCAGTACAACCATGGGCGTGGGGGCAGCCGCCTACAATGAGCAGTTCTTC. This codes for CASSTTMGVGAAAYNEQFF.

The rearrangement links TRBV20-1 to TRBJ2-4, with a possible D match to TRBD2 (7 bases). Near its end, the DNA agrees better with TRBJ2-7, so the J call may be wrong. This CDR3 contains 16 residues. The germline CDR1 and CDR2 sequences are DFQATT and SNEGSKA (reference sequence). The DNA for the CDR3 is TGCAGTGCTAGGGCGTTTGAGGGGAGGGGGACCTACGAGCAGTACTTC. Translated, it gives CSARAFEGRGTYEQYF.

This clonotype was seen a few times. This sequence joins TRBV3-1 and TRBJ2-1, with no clear D. CDR3 length: 12 residues. Germline lookup yields CDR1 LGHDT and CDR2 YNNKEL (reference sequence). V was cut by 5 bases and J by 7 bases, with 9 bases left in between. The DNA for the CDR3 is TGTGCCAGCAGCGGAGAGTGGAATGAGCAGTTCTTC. It encodes CASSGEWNEQFF.

The chain combines TRBV11-2 with TRBJ2-4, with D perhaps TRBD1 (6 bases). CDR1 is SGHAT, CDR2 FQNNGV, per germline. V was cut by 8 bases and J by 13 bases, with 24 bases left in between. The CDR3 has 14 residues. The CDR3: CASVGALLSHEQYF. CDR3 coding DNA: TGTGCCAGCGTGGGGGCGCTCCTCTCCCATGAACAGTACTTC.

The rearrangement uses TRBV27 and TRBJ2-3; 11 bases line up with TRBD2. V was clipped by 5 bases and J by 0 bases; unmatched bases: 7. Germline CDR1 MNHEY, CDR2 SMNVEV (reference sequence). CDR3 length equals 17 residues. The CDR3 DNA sequence: TGTGCCAGCAGTCCTCCTAGCGGGAGGCCTAGCACAGATACGCAGTATTTT. The encoded protein is CASSPPSGRPSTDTQYF.

This chain joins TRBV4-2 and TRBJ2-5; 8 bases match TRBD2. With the DNA end fitting TRBJ2-7 better, the J assignment may be wrong. Germline assignment: CDR1 LGHNA and CDR2 YNFKEQ. This CDR3 spans 17 amino acids. DNA for the CDR3: TGTGCCAGCAGCCATGGGGTAGCGGGACTGGGCCTCTACGAGCAGTACTTC. Translation gives CASSHGVAGLGLYEQYF.

The V gene is TRBV4-3, the J gene TRBJ2-7, with 12 bases matching TRBD2. Germline assignment: CDR1 LGHNA and CDR2 YSLEER. With V trimmed by 2 bases and J by 6 bases, 8 bases remained unmatched. The CDR3 is 16 amino acids. The CDR3 nucleotides read TGCGCCAGCAGCCAATTAGTGGGACTAGCGGGTTCCGAGCAGTACTTC. It yields the protein CASSQLVGLAGSEQYF.

The genes are TRBV7-8 and TRBJ2-1, with 11 bases aligning to TRBD2. The CDR3 contains 17 residues. Trimming took 1 base from V and 2 from J; bases not matched to a gene: 4. CDR1 and CDR2 from the germline V gene are SGHVS and FQNEAQ. The CDR3 region is CASSLVGTSGAYNEQFF. CDR3 nucleotide sequence: TGTGCCAGCAGCTTAGTGGGGACTAGCGGAGCCTACAATGAGCAGTTCTTC.

A remark on this clonotype: At one of its ends the junction is not consistent with the germline gene, which may arise from a read error. The chain carries TRBV7-8 and TRBJ2-1, with D possibly TRBD2 on 7 matching bases. From germline, CDR1 is SGHVS and CDR2 FQNEAQ. The CDR3 is 16 amino acids. Here the CDR3 DNA reads TGTGCCAGCAGCTTATTCGGGGGAGGGGGTTTGAATGAGCAATTCTTC. Translated, it gives CASSLFGGGGLNEQFF.

The chain employs TRBV7-9 and TRBJ1-1; the match to TRBD1 covers 8 bases. Trimming at V came to 2 bases and at J to 6 bases, leaving 14 bases not matched to a gene. CDR1 is SEHNR and CDR2 is FQNEAQ in the germline V gene (reference sequence). This CDR3 is 17 amino acids long. CDR3 bases: TGTGCCAGCAGCTTAAAGGACATACAGGGGGTGAGGGCTGAAGCTTTCTTT. Its translation is CASSLKDIQGVRAEAFF.

This rearrangement joins TRBV12-3 or TRBV12-4 to TRBJ1-2; D might be TRBD1 (6 bases). This CDR3 is built from 13 residues. The V end lost 1 base, the J end lost 7 bases, and 10 bases lay between the germline ends. CDR3 loop: CASSLGAGVGYTF. The CDR3 DNA follows: TGTGCCAGCAGTTTAGGTGCAGGGGTTGGCTACACCTTC.

The chain links TRBV5-1 to TRBJ2-1; TRBD2 matches 9 bases. Per germline, CDR1 SGHRS and CDR2 YFSETQ. The CDR3 runs 17 residues. J gave up 6 bases and V 3 bases, and 13 bases lay outside the gene matches. The CDR3 loop is CASSSTLSGSFLNEQFF. The CDR3 DNA sequence: TGCGCCAGCAGCTCCACCCTTAGCGGGAGTTTTCTCAATGAGCAGTTCTTC.

The sample holds a few counts of this clonotype. The J gene is TRBJ1-1, the V gene TRBV20-1; no definite D call. Germline CDR1 is DFQATT and CDR2 is SNEGSKA (reference sequence). The CDR3 is 14 residues long. The V end was cut by 4 bases, the J end by 1 base, with 13 bases between. CDR3 sequence: CSANLMVRNTEAFF. The CDR3 coding sequence is TGCAGTGCTAACCTCATGGTGAGGAACACTGAAGCTTTCTTT.

This clonotype was observed a few times. The chain couples TRBV29-1 to TRBJ1-2; D is unresolved. The V and J ends lost 4 bases and 7 bases respectively, with 10 bases between them. The CDR3 extends over 11 amino acids. From germline, CDR1 is SQVTM and CDR2 ANQGSEA. The CDR3 loop is CSVGYGGGYTF. The CDR3, as DNA: TGCAGCGTTGGATACGGTGGTGGCTACACCTTC.

The V and J genes are TRBV18 and TRBJ2-5; TRBD2 matches 7 bases. Germline values: CDR1 KGHSH, CDR2 LQKENI. CDR3 size: 14 residues. V dropped 8 bases and J dropped 2; count of bases not matched to a gene: 8. CDR3 coding DNA: TGTGCCAGCGCCCCAGCGGGGCCTCAAGAGACCCAGTACTTC. This sequence encodes CASAPAGPQETQYF.

This chain joins TRBV24-1 and TRBJ2-4, with 12 bases fitting TRBD1. CDR3 length equals 19 residues. Looked up from germline, CDR1 is KGHDR and CDR2 is SFDVKD. J gave up 3 bases and V 0 bases, and 8 bases lay outside the gene matches. The CDR3 protein is CATSDLRDRGRPGKNIQYF. CDR3 DNA: TGTGCCACCAGTGATTTGAGGGACAGGGGGCGCCCCGGCAAAAACATTCAGTACTTC.

This clonotype was found a few times. The J gene is TRBJ2-1, the V gene TRBV28, with D possibly TRBD1 on 7 matching bases. CDR1 is MDHEN and CDR2 is SYDVKM in the germline V gene. The CDR3 has 15 amino acids. The V end was cut by 8 bases, the J end by 4 bases, with 18 bases between. This CDR3 reads CASSTPRGVYNEQFF. CDR3 nucleotide sequence: TGTGCCAGCTCAACCCCCAGGGGGGTTTACAATGAGCAGTTCTTC.

A word on this clonotype: This may be a read error: a much more frequent sequence differs by one nucleotide. The chain employs TRBV29-1 and TRBJ2-1, with TRBD1 matching over 7 bases. Per the germline V gene, CDR1 is SQVTM and CDR2 is ANQGSEA. The CDR3 spans 13 residues. J lost 13 bases, V lost 6 bases, and 15 bases had no gene match. CDR3 sequence (DNA): TGCAGCGTGAAGGGGGCAGGTCAAGAGACCCAGTTCTTC. Protein product: CSVKGAGQETQFF.

This clonotype was counted a few times. V usage is TRBV5-5 and J usage is TRBJ2-7, with 7 bases fitting TRBD1. J was trimmed by 2 bases and V by 4 bases; bases with no gene match: 12. This CDR3 spans 16 amino acids. The germline V gene encodes CDR1 SGHKS and CDR2 YYEKEE (reference sequence). CDR3 protein: CASSLSLGQETYEQYF. CDR3 nucleotide sequence: TGTGCCAGCAGCCTTTCCCTAGGACAGGAAACCTACGAGCAGTACTTC.

This clonotype showed up just a few times. This chain links TRBV29-1 with TRBJ2-7, with D tentatively TRBD2 (6 bases). V lost 5 bases to trimming and J lost 1 base, with 6 bases between them. CDR1 SQVTM and CDR2 ANQGSEA come from the germline V gene. CDR3 length equals 11 residues. The CDR3 DNA reads TGCAGCGTTCGGGAGTCCTACGAGCAGTACTTC. Its translation: CSVRESYEQYF.

Only a few counts were recorded for this clonotype. The chain combines TRBV27 with TRBJ2-3; TRBD2 matches at 9 bases. Germline V gene sequence: CDR1 MNHEY, CDR2 SMNVEV (reference sequence). The ends lost 6 bases at V and 6 bases at J; junction bases unmatched: 7. The length of the CDR3 is 14 residues. This CDR3 reads CASRLAGAGDTQYF. The DNA of the CDR3 is TGTGCCAGCAGGTTAGCGGGAGCCGGGGATACGCAGTATTTT.

J is TRBJ2-1 and V is TRBV20-1; D gene uncertain. The germline V gene encodes CDR1 DFQATT and CDR2 SNEGSKA (reference sequence). V lost 2 bases and J lost 8, with 7 bases in between. The CDR3 extends over 11 amino acids. As DNA, the CDR3 is TGCAGTGCTAGACCTGAGCATGAGCAGTTCTTC. It codes for CSARPEHEQFF.

V and J are TRBV30 and TRBJ2-1, with TRBD2 matching 11 bases. The germline V gene has CDR1 GTSNPN and CDR2 SVGIG (reference sequence). V trimming: 0 bases; J trimming: 11 bases; junction bases outside the gene matches: 12. The CDR3 spans 16 residues. The chain's CDR3 is CAWSVGIAGGPGQQFF. In DNA form, the CDR3 reads TGTGCCTGGAGTGTAGGGATAGCGGGAGGGCCTGGTCAGCAGTTCTTC.

V is TRBV24-1 and J is TRBJ2-1; 8 bases line up with TRBD1. This CDR3 has 12 amino acids. The V gene's germline CDR1 is KGHDR and CDR2 SFDVKD. The V segment lost 4 bases and the J segment 12 bases; nucleotides outside the gene matches: 4. This CDR3 reads CATSDPGTGQFF. CDR3 coding DNA: TGTGCCACCAGTGACCCCGGGACAGGGCAGTTCTTC.

This rearrangement joins TRBV5-5 to TRBJ1-1, with D maybe TRBD1 (5 bases). Germline V lookup: CDR1 SGHKS, CDR2 YYEKEE (reference sequence). The CDR3 length is 14 residues. V was shortened by 3 bases and J by 5 bases, with 14 bases between the two germline ends. In nucleotides, the CDR3 is TGTGCCAGCAGCTCGGGCGGGGGACGGACTGAAGCTTTCTTT. Its protein is CASSSGGGRTEAFF.

The chain uses TRBV20-1 and TRBJ1-5, with a weak D call TRBD1 (5 bases). From germline, CDR1 is DFQATT and CDR2 SNEGSKA (reference sequence). The CDR3 covers 13 residues. Trimming shortened V by 6 bases and J by 6 bases, and 15 bases separated the two germline ends. The CDR3 DNA follows: TGCAGTGCCGGTCGGGGGGTGGGTCAGCCCCAGCATTTT. Translating it yields CSAGRGVGQPQHF.

The rearrangement joins TRBV20-1 to TRBJ2-1; perhaps TRBD1 as D (5 bases). There are 14 residues in the CDR3. CDR1 is DFQATT, CDR2 SNEGSKA, per germline (reference sequence). The germline V and J ends were trimmed by 5 bases and 0 bases, with 11 bases remaining between them. This chain's CDR3 is CSAGAALSYNEQFF. CDR3 sequence (DNA): TGCAGTGCTGGGGCGGCCCTCTCCTACAATGAGCAGTTCTTC.